Below are 10 T cell receptor beta chains sequenced from a single sample in a study of OX40 agonist ivuxolimab in advanced cancers. Repertoires were generated with immunoSEQ multiplex PCR, while TCRdb's copy carries only in-frame clones and drops some. This sample has 15,000 to 20,000 clones, with 75% to 90% found just once. The sample here was CD4+ or CD8+ T cells sorted from blood, taken in a trial of the OX40 agonist ivuxolimab. These receptors all stem from an adult with an advanced solid tumor such as melanoma, head and neck, liver or kidney cancer.

The chain has TRBV10-3 and TRBJ2-7; either TRBD1 or TRBD2 may supply D (5 bases each). V was pared by 11 bases and J by 3 bases, with 17 bases between. The CDR3 totals 13 residues. CDR1 and CDR2 from the germline V gene are ENHRY and SYGVKD. CDR3 nucleotides: TGTGCCGGGCGTCAGGGACGGAACTACGAGCAGTACTTC. It translates to CAGRQGRNYEQYF.

The chain is built from TRBV7-2 and TRBJ2-2; D is uncertain. With 3 bases removed from V and 2 bases from J, the gap between germline ends came to 10 bases. This CDR3 is built from 15 residues. Germline V lookup: CDR1 SGHTA, CDR2 FQGNSA. This CDR3 is CASSFSGLNTGELFF. In nucleotides, the CDR3 is TGTGCCAGCAGCTTTAGTGGGCTTAACACCGGGGAGCTGTTTTTT.

The J gene is TRBJ2-3, the V gene TRBV5-1; D is undetermined. The length of the CDR3 is 14 residues. Deletions cut 2 bases from V and 2 bases from J, with 9 bases between. Germline V gives CDR1 SGHRS, CDR2 YFSETQ. The CDR3 region has the DNA TGCGCCAGCAGCTTAATGGATAACACAGATACGCAGTATTTT. This encodes CASSLMDNTDTQYF.

The chain has TRBV27 and TRBJ2-1; TRBD2 agrees at 9 bases. In germline, CDR1 is MNHEY, CDR2 SMNVEV (reference sequence). Trimming removed 6 bases from V and 6 bases from J; junction bases left unmatched: 9. CDR3 length: 15 residues. The CDR3: CASSTGLASFNEQFF. CDR3 sequence (DNA): TGTGCCAGCAGCACGGGACTAGCTTCGTTCAATGAGCAGTTCTTC.

The chain recombines TRBV7-2 with TRBJ1-4; a weak D match, TRBD1 (6 bases). The CDR3 is 16 residues long. Looked up from germline, CDR1 is SGHTA and CDR2 is FQGNSA. Trimming stripped 3 bases from V and 3 bases from J, with 14 bases between. In nucleotides, the CDR3 is TGTGCCAGCAGCTTGGGAACAGGGATCTCTAATGAAAAACTGTTTTTT. It encodes CASSLGTGISNEKLFF.

The rearrangement links TRBV5-1 to TRBJ2-5; 9 bases match TRBD1. The CDR3 is 15 residues long. The junction had 4 bases not matched to a gene; V was cut back by 2 bases and J by 2 bases. Germline V gene lookup returns CDR1 SGHRS and CDR2 YFSETQ. Written as DNA, the CDR3 is TGCGCCAGCAGCTTAACCGGACAGGGGCAAGAGACCCAGTACTTC. Its translation is CASSLTGQGQETQYF.

This clone was counted only a few times. The chain recombines TRBV6-4 with TRBJ2-6; 8 bases match TRBD2. Germline CDR1 and CDR2: MRHNA and SNTAGT. J gave up 0 bases and V 4 bases, and 8 bases lay outside the gene matches. The CDR3 is made up of 18 amino acids. The CDR3 nucleotides are TGTGCCAGCAGTGCCGGGGGGGTTCCCCTCTCTGGGGCCAACGTCCTGACTTTC. The encoded protein is CASSAGGVPLSGANVLTF.

This clone showed up just once. The V call is TRBV5-1, the J call TRBJ2-7; TRBD1 agrees at 7 bases. The CDR3 length is 16 residues. Germline CDR1 is SGHRS and CDR2 is YFSETQ. Losses at the gene ends were 0 bases for V and 4 bases for J; bases not matched to a gene: 10. The CDR3 reads CASSLAGTAGMYEQYF. CDR3 DNA sequence: TGCGCCAGCAGCTTGGCCGGGACAGCCGGAATGTACGAGCAGTACTTC.

The chain uses TRBV12-5 and TRBJ2-1, with D possibly TRBD1 on 5 matching bases. With 5 bases removed from V and 8 bases from J, the gap between germline ends came to 13 bases. This CDR3 contains 13 residues. Germline CDR1 LGHNT, CDR2 FRNRAP. The CDR3 protein is CASGPPGSYEQFF. CDR3 DNA: TGTGCTAGTGGTCCGCCAGGGTCGTATGAGCAGTTCTTC.

In its sample, this clone was seen once. The V gene is TRBV10-3, the J gene TRBJ1-1; D is uncertain. In germline, CDR1 is ENHRY, CDR2 SYGVKD. CDR3 size: 12 residues. The V end was cut by 10 bases, the J end by 5 bases, with 14 bases between. The CDR3 reads CATSPLGTEAFF. The CDR3 DNA reads TGTGCCACCTCTCCCCTGGGTACTGAAGCTTTCTTT.